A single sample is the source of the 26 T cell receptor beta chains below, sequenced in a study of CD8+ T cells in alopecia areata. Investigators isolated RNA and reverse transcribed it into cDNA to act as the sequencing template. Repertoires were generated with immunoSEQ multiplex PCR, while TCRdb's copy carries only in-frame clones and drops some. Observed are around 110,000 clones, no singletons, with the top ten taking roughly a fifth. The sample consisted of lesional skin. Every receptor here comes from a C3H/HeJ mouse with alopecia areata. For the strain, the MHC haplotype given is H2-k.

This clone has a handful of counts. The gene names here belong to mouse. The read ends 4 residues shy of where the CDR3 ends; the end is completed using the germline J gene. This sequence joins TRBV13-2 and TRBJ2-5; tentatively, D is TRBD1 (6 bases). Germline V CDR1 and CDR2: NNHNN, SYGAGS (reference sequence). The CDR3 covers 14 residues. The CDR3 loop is CASGDAPGEDTQYF. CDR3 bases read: TGTGCCAGCGGTGATGCTCCAGGGGAAGAC.

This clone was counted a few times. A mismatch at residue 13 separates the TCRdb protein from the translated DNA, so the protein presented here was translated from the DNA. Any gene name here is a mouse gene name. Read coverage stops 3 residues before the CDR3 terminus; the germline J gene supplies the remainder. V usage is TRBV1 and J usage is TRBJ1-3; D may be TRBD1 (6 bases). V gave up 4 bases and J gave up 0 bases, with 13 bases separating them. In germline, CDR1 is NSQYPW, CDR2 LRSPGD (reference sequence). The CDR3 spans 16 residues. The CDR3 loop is CTCSGLGQFSGNTLYF. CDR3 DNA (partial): TGCACCTGCAGTGGACTAGGACAGTTTTCTGGAAATACG.

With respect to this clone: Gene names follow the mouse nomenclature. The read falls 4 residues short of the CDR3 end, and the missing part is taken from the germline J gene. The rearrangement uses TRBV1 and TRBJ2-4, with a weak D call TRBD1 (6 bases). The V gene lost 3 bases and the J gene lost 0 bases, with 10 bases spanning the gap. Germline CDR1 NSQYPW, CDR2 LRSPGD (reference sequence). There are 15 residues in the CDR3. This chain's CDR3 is CTCSAGTKSQNTLYF. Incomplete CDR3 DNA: TGCACCTGCAGTGCCGGGACAAAAAGTCAAAAC.

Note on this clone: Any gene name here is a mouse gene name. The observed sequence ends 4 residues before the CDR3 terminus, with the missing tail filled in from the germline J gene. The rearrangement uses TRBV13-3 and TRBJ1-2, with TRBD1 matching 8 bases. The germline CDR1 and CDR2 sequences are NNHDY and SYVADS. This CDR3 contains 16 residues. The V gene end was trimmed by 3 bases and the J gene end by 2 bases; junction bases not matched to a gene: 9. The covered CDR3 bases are TGTGCCAGCAGTGGGGTGACAGGGGTCCTTAACTCC. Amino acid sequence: CASSGVTGVLNS. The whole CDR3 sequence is CASSGVTGVLNSDYTF.

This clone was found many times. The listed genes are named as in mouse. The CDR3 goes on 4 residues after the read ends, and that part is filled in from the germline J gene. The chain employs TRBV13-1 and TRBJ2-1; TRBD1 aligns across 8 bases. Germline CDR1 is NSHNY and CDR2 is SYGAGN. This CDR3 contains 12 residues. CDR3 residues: CASSAGGAEQFF. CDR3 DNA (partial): TGTGCCAGCAGTGCAGGGGGCGCT.

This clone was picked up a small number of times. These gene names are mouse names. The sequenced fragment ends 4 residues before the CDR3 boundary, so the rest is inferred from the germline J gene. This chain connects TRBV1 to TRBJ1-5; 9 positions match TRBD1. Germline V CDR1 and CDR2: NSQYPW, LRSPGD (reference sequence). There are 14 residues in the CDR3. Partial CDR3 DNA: TGCACCTGCAGTGCAAGAGACAGGGGGGCA. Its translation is CTCSARDRGA. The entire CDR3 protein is CTCSARDRGAAPLF.

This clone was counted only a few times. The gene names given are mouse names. The sequenced part of the CDR3 DNA is TGTGCCAGCAGTGGGGCCGGGACAGCA. This sequence encodes CASSGAGTA. The full CDR3 protein reads CASSGAGTAEVFF. The chain carries TRBV13-3 and TRBJ1-1; 7 bases are a match to TRBD1. The read ends 4 residues before the CDR3 terminus; that terminus is restored from the germline J gene. Germline V gene data show CDR1 as NNHDY and CDR2 as SYVADS. The CDR3 has 13 amino acids.

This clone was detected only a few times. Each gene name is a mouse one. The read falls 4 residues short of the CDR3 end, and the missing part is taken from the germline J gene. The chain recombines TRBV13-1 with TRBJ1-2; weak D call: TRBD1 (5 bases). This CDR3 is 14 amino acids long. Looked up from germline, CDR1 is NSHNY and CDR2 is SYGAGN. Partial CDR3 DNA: TGTGCCAGCAGTGAAAGGACTGGGGGGGCC. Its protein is CASSERTGGA. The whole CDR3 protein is CASSERTGGADYTF.

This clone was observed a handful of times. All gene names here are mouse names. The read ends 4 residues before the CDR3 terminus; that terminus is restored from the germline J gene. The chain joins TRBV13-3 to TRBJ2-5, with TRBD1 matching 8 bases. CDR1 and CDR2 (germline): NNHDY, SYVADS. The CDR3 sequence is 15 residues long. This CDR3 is CASSDDNRGEDTQYF. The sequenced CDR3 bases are TGTGCCAGCAGTGATGATAACAGGGGGGAAGAC.

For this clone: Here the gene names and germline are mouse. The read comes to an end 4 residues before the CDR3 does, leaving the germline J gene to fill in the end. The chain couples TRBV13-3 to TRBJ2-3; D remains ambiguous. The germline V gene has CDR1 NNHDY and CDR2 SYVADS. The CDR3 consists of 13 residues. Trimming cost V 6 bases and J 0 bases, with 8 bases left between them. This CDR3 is CASTLNSAETLYF. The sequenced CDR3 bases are TGTGCCAGCACCCTGAATAGTGCAGAA.

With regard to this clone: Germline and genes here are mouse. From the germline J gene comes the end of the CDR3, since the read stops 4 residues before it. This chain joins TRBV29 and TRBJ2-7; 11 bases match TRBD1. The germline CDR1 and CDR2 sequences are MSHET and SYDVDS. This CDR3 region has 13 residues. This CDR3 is CASRDRGRYEQYF. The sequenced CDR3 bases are TGTGCTAGCAGGGACAGGGGGCGTTAT.

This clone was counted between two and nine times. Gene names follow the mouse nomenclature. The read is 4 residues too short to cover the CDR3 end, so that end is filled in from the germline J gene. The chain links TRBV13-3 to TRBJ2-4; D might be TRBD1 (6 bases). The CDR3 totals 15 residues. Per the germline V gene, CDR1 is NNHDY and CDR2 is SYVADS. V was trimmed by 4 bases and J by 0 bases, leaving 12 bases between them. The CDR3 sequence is CASSFGQTSQNTLYF. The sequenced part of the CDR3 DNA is TGTGCCAGCAGTTTCGGACAGACTAGTCAAAAC.

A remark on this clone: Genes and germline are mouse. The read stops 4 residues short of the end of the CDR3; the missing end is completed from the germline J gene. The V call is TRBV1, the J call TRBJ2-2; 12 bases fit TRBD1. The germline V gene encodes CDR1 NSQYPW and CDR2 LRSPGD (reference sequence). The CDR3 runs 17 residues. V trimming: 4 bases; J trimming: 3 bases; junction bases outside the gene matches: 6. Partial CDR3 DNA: TGCACCTGCAGTGGGGGACAGGGGGCGCGGGACACCGGG. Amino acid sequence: CTCSGGQGARDTG. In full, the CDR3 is CTCSGGQGARDTGQLYF.

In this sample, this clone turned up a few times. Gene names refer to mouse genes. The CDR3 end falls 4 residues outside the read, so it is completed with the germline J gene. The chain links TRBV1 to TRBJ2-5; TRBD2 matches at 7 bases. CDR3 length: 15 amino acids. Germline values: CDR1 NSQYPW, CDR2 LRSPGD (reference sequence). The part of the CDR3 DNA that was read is TGCACCTGCAGTGCAGACTGGGGGAATAGAGAC. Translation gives CTCSADWGNRD. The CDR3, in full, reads CTCSADWGNRDTQYF.

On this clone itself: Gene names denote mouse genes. Partial CDR3 DNA: TGCACCTGCAGTGCAGACTCAGAA. Protein sequence: CTCSADSE. The entire CDR3 reads CTCSADSEEVFF. V usage is TRBV1 and J usage is TRBJ1-1; D call uncertain. The CDR3 is cut off 4 residues early in the read; its end comes from the germline J gene. This CDR3 is built from 12 residues. Germline V gene data show CDR1 as NSQYPW and CDR2 as LRSPGD (reference sequence).

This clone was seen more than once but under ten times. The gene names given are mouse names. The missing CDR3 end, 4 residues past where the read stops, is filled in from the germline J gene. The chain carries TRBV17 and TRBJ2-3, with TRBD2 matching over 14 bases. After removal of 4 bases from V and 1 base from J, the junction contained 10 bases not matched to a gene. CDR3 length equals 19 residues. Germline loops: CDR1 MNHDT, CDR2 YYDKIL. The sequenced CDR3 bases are TGTGCTAGCAGTACCCTCCGGGACTGGGGGGGCGCTGGTGCAGAA. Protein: CASSTLRDWGGAGAE. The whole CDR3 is CASSTLRDWGGAGAETLYF.

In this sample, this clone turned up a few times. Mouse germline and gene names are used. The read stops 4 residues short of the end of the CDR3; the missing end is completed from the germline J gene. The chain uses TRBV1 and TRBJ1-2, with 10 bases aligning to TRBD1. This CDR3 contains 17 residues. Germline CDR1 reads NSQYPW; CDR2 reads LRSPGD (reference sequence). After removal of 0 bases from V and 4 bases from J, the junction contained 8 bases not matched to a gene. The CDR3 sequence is CTCSADGTGVLSSDYTF. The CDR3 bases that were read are TGCACCTGCAGTGCAGATGGGACAGGGGTCCTCTCCTCC.

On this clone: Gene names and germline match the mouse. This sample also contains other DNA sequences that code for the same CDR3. The CDR3 DNA, read in part, is TGTGCCAGCAGTGATTTGGGGGGGCGTGACTATGCT. As protein: CASSDLGGRDYA. Given in full, the CDR3 is CASSDLGGRDYAEQFF. The rearrangement uses TRBV13-3 and TRBJ2-1; 9 nucleotides agree with TRBD2. The read terminates 4 residues before the CDR3 end, so the remaining end is supplied by the germline J gene. CDR1 and CDR2 (germline): NNHDY, SYVADS. J gave up 2 bases and V 1 base, and 4 bases lay outside the gene matches. The CDR3 has 16 residues.

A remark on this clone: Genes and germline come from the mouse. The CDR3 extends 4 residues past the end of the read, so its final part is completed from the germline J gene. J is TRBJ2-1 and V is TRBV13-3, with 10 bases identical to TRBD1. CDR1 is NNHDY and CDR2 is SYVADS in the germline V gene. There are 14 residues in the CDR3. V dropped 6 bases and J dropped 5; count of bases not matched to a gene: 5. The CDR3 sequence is CASNRDRGHAEQFF. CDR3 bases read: TGTGCCAGCAACCGGGACAGGGGACATGCT.

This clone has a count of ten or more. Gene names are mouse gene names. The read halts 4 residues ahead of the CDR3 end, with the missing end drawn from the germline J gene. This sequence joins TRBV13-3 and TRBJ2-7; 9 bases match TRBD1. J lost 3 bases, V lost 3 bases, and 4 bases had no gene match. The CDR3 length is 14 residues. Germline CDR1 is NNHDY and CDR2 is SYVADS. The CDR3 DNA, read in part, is TGTGCCAGCAGTGCTGACAGGGGGTTCTAT. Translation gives CASSADRGFY. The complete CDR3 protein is CASSADRGFYEQYF.

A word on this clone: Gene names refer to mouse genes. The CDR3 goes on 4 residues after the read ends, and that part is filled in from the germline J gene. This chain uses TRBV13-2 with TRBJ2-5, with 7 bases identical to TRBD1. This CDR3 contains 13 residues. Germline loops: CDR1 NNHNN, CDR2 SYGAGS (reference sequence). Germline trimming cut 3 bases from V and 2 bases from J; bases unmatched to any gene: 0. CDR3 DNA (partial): TGTGCCAGCGGTGGACAGGGCCAAGAC. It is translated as CASGGQGQD. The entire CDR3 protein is CASGGQGQDTQYF.

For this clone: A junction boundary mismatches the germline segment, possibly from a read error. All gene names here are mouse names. The CDR3 spells CACSDRLENTLYF. The CDR3 bases that were read are TGTGCCTGCAGTGATAGACTGGAAAAC. The chain combines TRBV13-3 with TRBJ2-4, with TRBD2 as a possible D gene (6 bases). The CDR3 end lies 4 residues beyond the end of the read and is filled in from the germline J gene. The CDR3 totals 13 residues. Germline V gene data show CDR1 as NNHDY and CDR2 as SYVADS.

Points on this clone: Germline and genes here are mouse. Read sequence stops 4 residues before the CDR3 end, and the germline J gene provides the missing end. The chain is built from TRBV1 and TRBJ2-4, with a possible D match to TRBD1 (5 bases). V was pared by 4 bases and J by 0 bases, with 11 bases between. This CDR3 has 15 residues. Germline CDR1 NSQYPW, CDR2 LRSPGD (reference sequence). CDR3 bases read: TGCACCTGCAGTGGCCCTCAGGGTAGTCAAAAC. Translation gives CTCSGPQGSQN. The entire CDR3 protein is CTCSGPQGSQNTLYF.

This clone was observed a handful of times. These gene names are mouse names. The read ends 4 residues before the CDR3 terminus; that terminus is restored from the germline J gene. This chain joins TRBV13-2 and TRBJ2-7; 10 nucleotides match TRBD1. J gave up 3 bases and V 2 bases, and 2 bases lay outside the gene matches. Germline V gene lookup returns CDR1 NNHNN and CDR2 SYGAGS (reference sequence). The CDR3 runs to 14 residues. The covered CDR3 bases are TGTGCCAGCGGTGAGGGGGACAGGGGCTAT. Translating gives CASGEGDRGY. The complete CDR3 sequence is CASGEGDRGYEQYF.

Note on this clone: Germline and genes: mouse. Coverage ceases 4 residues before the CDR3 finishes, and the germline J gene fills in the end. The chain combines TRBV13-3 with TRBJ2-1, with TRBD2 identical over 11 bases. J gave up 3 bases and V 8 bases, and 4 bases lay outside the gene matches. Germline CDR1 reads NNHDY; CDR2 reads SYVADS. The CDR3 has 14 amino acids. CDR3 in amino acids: CARKLGGPYAEQFF. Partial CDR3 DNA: TGTGCCAGGAAACTGGGGGGGCCCTATGCT.

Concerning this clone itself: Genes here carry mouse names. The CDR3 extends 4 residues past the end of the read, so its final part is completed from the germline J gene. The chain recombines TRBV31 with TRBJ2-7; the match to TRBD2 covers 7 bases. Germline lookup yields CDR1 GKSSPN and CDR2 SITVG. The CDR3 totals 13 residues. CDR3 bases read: TGTGCCTGGAACCCCAGGACTGGATAT. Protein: CAWNPRTGY. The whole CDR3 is CAWNPRTGYEQYF.